The 8 T cell receptor beta chains below all came from one sample that was sequenced in a study of neurological immune-mediated disorders. One entry per CDR3 protein results from TCRdb running MiXCR on the 5' RACE reads. Found here are under 80,000 distinct CDR3 sequences, 13% to 15% of them singletons; the top ten hold approximately 7.5%. The source material was PBMCs. These receptors originate from a woman between 45 and 60 years old in good health.

This clonotype was detected ten times or more. This sequence joins TRBV20-1 and TRBJ2-3; D call uncertain. Germline lookup yields CDR1 DFQATT and CDR2 SNEGSKA (reference sequence). The length of the CDR3 is 13 residues. V lost 3 bases to trimming and J lost 5 bases, with 12 bases between them. CDR3 residues: CSARAGPGDTQYF. In nucleotides, the CDR3 is TGCAGTGCTAGGGCCGGTCCAGGAGATACGCAGTATTTT.

The sample holds many counts of this clonotype. V gene TRBV5-6 combines with J gene TRBJ2-1; D gene unclear. Trimming removed 1 base at V and 5 bases at J, with 13 bases between. Per germline, CDR1 SGHDT and CDR2 YYEEEE. The CDR3 totals 15 residues. The CDR3 DNA sequence: TGTGCCAGCAGCTTGACCTATGTGCCACACAATGAGCAGTTCTTC. Its translation: CASSLTYVPHNEQFF.

This clonotype was seen many times. The J gene is TRBJ2-1, the V gene TRBV11-2; D uncertain. Germline V gene lookup returns CDR1 SGHAT and CDR2 FQNNGV. CDR3 length equals 11 residues. V was pared by 1 base and J by 12 bases, with 7 bases between. CDR3: CASSLVGRQFF. The CDR3 DNA sequence: TGTGCCAGCAGCTTAGTTGGGCGGCAGTTCTTC.

This clonotype has at least ten counts. V and J are TRBV5-1 and TRBJ1-4; weak D call: TRBD1 (5 bases). The V end was cut by 2 bases, the J end by 4 bases, with 6 bases between. CDR1 and CDR2 from the germline V gene are SGHRS and YFSETQ. This CDR3 is 13 amino acids long. In DNA form, the CDR3 reads TGCGCCAGCAGCTTCGGGGGTAATGAAAAACTGTTTTTT. Amino acids: CASSFGGNEKLFF.

This clonotype was counted many times. CDR3 sequence reads: CSTTRDRDSETQYF. CDR3 nucleotides: TGCAGCACAACCCGGGACCGCGATTCGGAGACCCAGTACTTC. The gene calls are TRBV29-1 and TRBJ2-5; D might be TRBD1 or TRBD2, each matching 5 bases. Germline CDR1 reads SQVTM; CDR2 reads ANQGSEA. The CDR3 is 14 amino acids. The V gene lost 8 bases and the J gene lost 5 bases, with 21 bases spanning the gap. The whole variable domain, filled in from reference TRBV29-1 and TRBJ2-5, reads SAVISQKPSRDICQRGTSLTIQCQVDSQVTMMFWYRQQPGQSLTLIATANQGSEATYESGFVIDKFPISRPNLTFSTLTVSNMSPEDSSIYLCSTTRDRDSETQYFGPGTRLLVL.

This clonotype was detected ten times or more. This chain uses TRBV20-1 with TRBJ1-3, with D tentatively TRBD1 (5 bases). Germline V gene data show CDR1 as DFQATT and CDR2 as SNEGSKA (reference sequence). The V end was cut by 6 bases, the J end by 0 bases, with 18 bases between. This CDR3 region has 16 residues. The CDR3 bases are TGCAGTGCCCTCCAGGGTGGGGGGGTCTCTGGAAACACCATATATTTT. It is translated as CSALQGGGVSGNTIYF.

The CDR3 DNA sequence: TGTGCCAGCACCCCCAGAAGGGCCGCTGAAGCTTTCTTT. Translating it yields CASTPRRAAEAFF. The rearrangement joins TRBV6-1 to TRBJ1-1; D unresolved. The V end was cut by 7 bases, the J end by 6 bases, with 15 bases between. The germline V gene has CDR1 MNHNS and CDR2 SASEGT. This CDR3 spans 13 amino acids.

This clonotype was counted ten times or more. The V call is TRBV2, the J call TRBJ2-3; 7 bases are shared with TRBD2. The CDR3 is made up of 13 amino acids. The germline CDR1 and CDR2 sequences are SNHLY and FYNNEI. Unmatched junction bases numbered 1, after V lost 6 bases and J lost 1 base. CDR3 residues: CASRLAGTDTQYF. The CDR3 DNA sequence: TGTGCCAGCAGGCTAGCGGGCACAGATACGCAGTATTTT.